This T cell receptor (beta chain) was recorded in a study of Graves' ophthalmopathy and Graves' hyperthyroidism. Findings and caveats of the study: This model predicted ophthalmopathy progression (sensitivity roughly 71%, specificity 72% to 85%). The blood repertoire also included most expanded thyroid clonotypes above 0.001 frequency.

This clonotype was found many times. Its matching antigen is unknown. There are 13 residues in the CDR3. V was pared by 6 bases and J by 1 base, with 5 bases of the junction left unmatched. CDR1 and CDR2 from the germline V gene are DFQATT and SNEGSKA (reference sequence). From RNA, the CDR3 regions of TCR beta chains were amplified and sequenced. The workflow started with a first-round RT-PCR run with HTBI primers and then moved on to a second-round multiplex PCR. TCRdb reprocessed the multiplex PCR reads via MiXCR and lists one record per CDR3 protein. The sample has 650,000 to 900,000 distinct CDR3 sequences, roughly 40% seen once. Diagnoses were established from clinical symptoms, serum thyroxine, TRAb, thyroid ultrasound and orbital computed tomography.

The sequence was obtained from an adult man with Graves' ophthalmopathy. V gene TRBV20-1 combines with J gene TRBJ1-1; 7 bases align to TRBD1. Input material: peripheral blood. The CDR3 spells CSAYDRENTEAFF. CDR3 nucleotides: TGCAGTGCGTATGACAGGGAGAACACTGAAGCTTTCTTT.